The 28 T cell receptor beta chains in this list originate from one sample, sequenced in a study of CD8 T cells in Susac syndrome. Reverse transcription of roughly 0.5 to 1 ug RNA was performed with random hexamers. In TCRdb, the immunoSEQ multiplex PCR reads were re-called with MiXCR into one record per CDR3 protein. The table lists under 200,000 distinct CDR3 sequences, around 94% of them singletons. What was sequenced was CD4+ T cells from PBMCs. The receptors were sampled from a human donor in good health.

J is TRBJ2-3 and V is TRBV9; D is ambiguous. CDR1 SGDLS and CDR2 YYNGEE come from the germline V gene. With 0 bases removed from V and 8 bases from J, the gap between germline ends came to 13 bases. CDR3 size: 14 residues. Here the CDR3 reads CASSVVGQHGTQYF. The CDR3 region has the DNA TGTGCCAGCAGCGTAGTCGGCCAGCATGGTACGCAGTATTTT.

V is TRBV29-1 and J is TRBJ1-2, with 10 positions matching TRBD1. The CDR3 runs to 19 residues. Germline V gene sequence: CDR1 SQVTM, CDR2 ANQGSEA. Losses at the gene ends were 4 bases for V and 7 bases for J; bases not matched to a gene: 24. The CDR3 DNA sequence: TGCAGCGTTGCCCCTAGGTTGACCCTCCCGGACAGGGGGACGGGTGGCTACACCTTC. Amino acid sequence: CSVAPRLTLPDRGTGGYTF. Looking up the rest from reference TRBV29-1 and TRBJ1-2 gives the full variable domain: SAVISQKPSRDICQRGTSLTIQCQVDSQVTMMFWYRQQPGQSLTLIATANQGSEATYESGFVIDKFPISRPNLTFSTLTVSNMSPEDSSIYLCSVAPRLTLPDRGTGGYTFGSGTRLTVV.

The chain couples TRBV20-1 to TRBJ2-5, with 11 bases lining up with TRBD2. Germline CDR1 reads DFQATT; CDR2 reads SNEGSKA (reference sequence). V was pared by 5 bases and J by 1 base, with 6 bases of the junction left unmatched. The CDR3 is 15 residues long. CDR3 in amino acids: CSAAPTSGAQETQYF. The CDR3 DNA is TGCAGTGCTGCCCCGACTAGCGGGGCCCAAGAGACCCAGTACTTC.

The rearrangement uses TRBV9 and TRBJ1-2; no definite D call. The germline V gene encodes CDR1 SGDLS and CDR2 YYNGEE. CDR3 length: 13 amino acids. Trimming cost V 0 bases and J 4 bases, with 7 bases left between them. CDR3 region: CASSVESFYGYTF. CDR3 nucleotide sequence: TGTGCCAGCAGCGTAGAATCTTTCTATGGCTACACCTTC.

This chain uses TRBV15 with TRBJ2-5; 9 nucleotides line up with TRBD1. V shed 8 bases and J 4 bases; nucleotides not matched to a gene: 5. This CDR3 comprises 13 residues. Looked up from germline, CDR1 is LNHNV and CDR2 is YYDKDF (reference sequence). CDR3 residues: CATQGQGRETQYF. Written as DNA, the CDR3 is TGTGCCACCCAGGGACAGGGCCGAGAGACCCAGTACTTC.

J is TRBJ2-2 and V is TRBV14, with no clear D. The germline V gene has CDR1 SGHDN and CDR2 FVKESK. Trimming stripped 2 bases from V and 6 bases from J, with 10 bases between. This CDR3 spans 14 amino acids. CDR3: CASSQIRGPGELFF. The CDR3 DNA reads TGTGCCAGCAGCCAAATAAGAGGACCCGGGGAGCTGTTTTTT. The variable domain in full, with the rest retrieved from reference TRBV14 and TRBJ2-2, is EAGVTQFPSHSVIEKGQTVTLRCDPISGHDNLYWYRRVMGKEIKFLLHFVKESKQDESGMPNNRFLAERTGGTYSTLKVQPAELEDSGVYFCASSQIRGPGELFFGEGSRLTVL.

The rearrangement uses TRBV20-1 and TRBJ2-3, with D tentatively TRBD2 (6 bases). Deletions cut 3 bases from V and 3 bases from J, with 10 bases between. CDR3 size: 13 residues. Looked up from germline, CDR1 is DFQATT and CDR2 is SNEGSKA (reference sequence). CDR3 amino acids: CSARGGRTDTQYF. The CDR3 nucleotides read TGCAGTGCTAGGGGGGGACGGACAGATACGCAGTATTTT.

This rearrangement joins TRBV30 to TRBJ1-6; D ambiguous. This CDR3 region has 14 residues. The V gene lost 2 bases and the J gene lost 6 bases, with 11 bases spanning the gap. Germline V CDR1 and CDR2: GTSNPN, SVGIG (reference sequence). Here the CDR3 DNA reads TGTGCCTGGAGTTTGGGTGTGTCTAATTCACCCCTCCACTTT. Amino acid sequence: CAWSLGVSNSPLHF.

The V and J genes are TRBV9 and TRBJ1-1; TRBD1 aligns across 7 bases. Germline CDR1 and CDR2: SGDLS and YYNGEE. Unmatched junction bases numbered 5, after V lost 0 bases and J lost 0 bases. This CDR3 contains 16 residues. CDR3 region: CASSVGTGAMNTEAFF. The DNA for the CDR3 is TGTGCCAGCAGCGTAGGTACAGGGGCTATGAACACTGAAGCTTTCTTT. Supplemented by reference TRBV9 and TRBJ1-1, the full variable domain reads DSGVTQTPKHLITATGQRVTLRCSPRSGDLSVYWYQQSLDQGLQFLIQYYNGEERAKGNILERFSAQQFPDLHSELNLSSLELGDSALYFCASSVGTGAMNTEAFFGQGTRLTVV.

The rearrangement joins TRBV2 to TRBJ1-2, with D perhaps TRBD1 (5 bases). CDR3 size: 12 residues. Germline-derived CDR1 and CDR2 are SNHLY and FYNNEI. The V end lost 11 bases, the J end lost 4 bases, and 14 bases lay between the germline ends. Here the CDR3 reads CAGLPGSYGYTF. DNA of the CDR3: TGTGCCGGACTGCCAGGGAGCTATGGCTACACCTTC.

The sample holds one count of this clonotype. V and J are TRBV25-1 and TRBJ2-7, with D tentatively TRBD2 (6 bases). Germline CDR1 and CDR2: MGHDK and SYGVNS. The CDR3 extends over 15 amino acids. The V and J ends lost 2 bases and 5 bases respectively, with 16 bases between them. CDR3 nucleotides: TGTGCCAGCAGTGAAGCTTACAGGACTAAGAACGAGCAGTACTTC. Protein product: CASSEAYRTKNEQYF.

The chain joins TRBV15 to TRBJ2-7, with D possibly TRBD2 on 6 matching bases. The germline V and J ends were trimmed by 0 bases and 2 bases, with 8 bases remaining between them. The CDR3 runs 14 residues. CDR1 and CDR2 from the germline V gene are LNHNV and YYDKDF (reference sequence). The CDR3 DNA follows: TGTGCCACCAGCAGAGATCCGGGAGCCTACGAGCAGTACTTC. This codes for CATSRDPGAYEQYF.

This chain joins TRBV7-9 and TRBJ1-6; D is possibly TRBD1 (6 bases). The CDR3 spans 13 residues. Germline CDR1 reads SEHNR; CDR2 reads FQNEAQ (reference sequence). The V gene lost 1 base and the J gene lost 10 bases, with 8 bases spanning the gap. The CDR3 DNA follows: TGTGCCAGCAGCTTAGGGGACAACTCACCCCTCCACTTT. Residues: CASSLGDNSPLHF.

The rearrangement uses TRBV20-1 and TRBJ2-5; TRBD2 matches 7 bases. CDR3 length: 15 residues. V shed 0 bases, J shed 5 bases, and the junction held 9 bases outside the gene matches. Germline loops: CDR1 DFQATT, CDR2 SNEGSKA (reference sequence). CDR3 DNA: TGCAGTGCTAGAGATCCCCCAGGTAGCGGGGAGACCCAGTACTTC. Translation: CSARDPPGSGETQYF.

The genes are TRBV15 and TRBJ1-2; no definite D call. V lost 1 base and J lost 3, with 6 bases in between. The CDR3 extends over 13 amino acids. Germline V gene sequence: CDR1 LNHNV, CDR2 YYDKDF (reference sequence). Here the CDR3 reads CATSRGSDYGYTF. The CDR3 nucleotides are TGTGCCACCAGCAGAGGTTCTGACTATGGCTACACCTTC.

V gene TRBV15 combines with J gene TRBJ2-5, with 12 bases lining up with TRBD2. The CDR3 contains 16 residues. The V gene end was trimmed by 2 bases and the J gene end by 5 bases; junction bases not matched to a gene: 6. Looked up from germline, CDR1 is LNHNV and CDR2 is YYDKDF (reference sequence). CDR3 DNA sequence: TGTGCCACCAGCAGAACCGGCCTAGCGGGGGGGGAGACCCAGTACTTC. Its protein product is CATSRTGLAGGETQYF. Using reference TRBV15 and TRBJ2-5 for the parts outside the CDR3, the full variable domain is DAMVIQNPRYQVTQFGKPVTLSCSQTLNHNVMYWYQQKSSQAPKLLFHYYDKDFNNEADTPDNFQSRRPNTSFCFLDIRSPGLGDTAMYLCATSRTGLAGGETQYFGPGTRLLVL.

The DNA for the CDR3 is TGTGCCAGCAGCTCGTCGACTAGCTGGGAGACCCAGTACTTC. Its translation: CASSSSTSWETQYF. The chain links TRBV5-6 to TRBJ2-5, with 7 bases matching TRBD2. The CDR3 length is 14 residues. Germline V gene sequence: CDR1 SGHDT, CDR2 YYEEEE. V shed 3 bases and J 5 bases; nucleotides not matched to a gene: 7.

This chain links TRBV20-1 with TRBJ1-2, with TRBD1 matching over 10 bases. This CDR3 is built from 15 residues. Trimming at V came to 0 bases and at J to 7 bases, leaving 8 bases not matched to a gene. Germline V gives CDR1 DFQATT, CDR2 SNEGSKA (reference sequence). The CDR3 sequence: CSARDPGTGESGYTF. CDR3 nucleotide sequence: TGCAGTGCTAGAGATCCCGGGACAGGGGAGAGTGGCTACACCTTC.

This chain uses TRBV11-2 with TRBJ1-6; no firm D call. Germline V gene data show CDR1 as SGHAT and CDR2 as FQNNGV. Trimming stripped 3 bases from V and 5 bases from J, with 11 bases between. CDR3 length equals 15 residues. The CDR3 DNA reads as TGTGCCAGCAGCTTTTCGCTCGGGAATAATTCACCCCTCCACTTT. Its protein product is CASSFSLGNNSPLHF.

The chain employs TRBV3-1 and TRBJ1-6, with D uncertain. This CDR3 has 12 residues. V dropped 1 base and J dropped 12 bases, with 7 bases sitting between them. CDR1 is LGHDT, CDR2 YNNKEL, per germline (reference sequence). DNA for the CDR3: TGTGCCAGCAGCCAAGGTGGATTACCCCTCCACTTT. Its translation is CASSQGGLPLHF. The full variable domain, in which reference TRBV3-1 and TRBJ1-6 provide the parts outside the CDR3, is DTAVSQTPKYLVTQMGNDKSIKCEQNLGHDTMYWYKQDSKKFLKIMFSYNNKELIINETVPNRFSPKSPDKAHLNLHINSLELGDSAVYFCASSQGGLPLHFGNGTRLTVT.

In nucleotides, the CDR3 is TGTGCCAGTAGCCCCCTAGCGCCGGTTGAGACCCAGTACTTC. Its protein product is CASSPLAPVETQYF. The rearrangement uses TRBV19 and TRBJ2-5; perhaps TRBD2 as D (6 bases). This CDR3 comprises 14 residues. Trimming cost V 6 bases and J 5 bases, with 16 bases left between them. Per germline, CDR1 LNHDA and CDR2 SQIVND (reference sequence).

About this clonotype: A read error may account for a junction end that differs from germline. The J gene is TRBJ1-5, the V gene TRBV7-7; D unclear. Germline CDR1 is SSHAT and CDR2 is FNYEAQ (reference sequence). CDR3 length: 13 amino acids. The CDR3 sequence: CASSLDLNQPQHF. The CDR3 region has the DNA TGTGCTAGCAGCTTAGACCTCAATCAGCCCCAGCATTTT.

This chain connects TRBV20-1 to TRBJ2-3, with 9 bases aligning to TRBD2. Looked up from germline, CDR1 is DFQATT and CDR2 is SNEGSKA (reference sequence). Trimming removed 3 bases from V and 5 bases from J; junction bases left unmatched: 12. The length of the CDR3 is 16 residues. The CDR3 spells CSASRVGSGGRDTQYF. CDR3 bases: TGCAGTGCTAGTCGGGTGGGTAGCGGGGGCCGAGATACGCAGTATTTT.

This sequence joins TRBV20-1 and TRBJ2-1, with 11 bases aligning to TRBD2. The germline CDR1 and CDR2 sequences are DFQATT and SNEGSKA (reference sequence). J lost 0 bases, V lost 1 base, and 8 bases had no gene match. CDR3 length: 18 residues. In nucleotides, the CDR3 is TGCAGTGCTAGAGGTCCTAGCGGGGGGCCACGCTCCTACAATGAGCAGTTCTTC. Translation gives CSARGPSGGPRSYNEQFF.

The chain has TRBV15 and TRBJ1-1, with D possibly TRBD1 on 5 matching bases. The germline gives CDR1 LNHNV, CDR2 YYDKDF (reference sequence). Trimming stripped 6 bases from V and 5 bases from J, with 13 bases between. The CDR3 runs to 13 residues. CDR3 in DNA: TGTGCCACCAGTACCAGGGTGGAAACTGAAGCTTTCTTT. It specifies CATSTRVETEAFF.

This sequence joins TRBV25-1 and TRBJ1-1; TRBD1 aligns across 8 bases. This CDR3 spans 15 amino acids. Germline assignment: CDR1 MGHDK and CDR2 SYGVNS. Unmatched junction bases numbered 6, after V lost 3 bases and J lost 3 bases. The CDR3 nucleotides read TGTGCCAGCAGTGACCGGACAGGGTCTTACACTGAAGCTTTCTTT. It specifies CASSDRTGSYTEAFF. The full variable domain, completed using reference TRBV25-1 and TRBJ1-1, is EADIYQTPRYLVIGTGKKITLECSQTMGHDKMYWYQQDPGMELHLIHYSYGVNSTEKGDLSSESTVSRIRTEHFPLTLESARPSHTSQYLCASSDRTGSYTEAFFGQGTRLTVV.

The chain has TRBV15 and TRBJ1-6; 9 nucleotides align to TRBD1. CDR3 length equals 14 residues. Germline V gene data show CDR1 as LNHNV and CDR2 as YYDKDF (reference sequence). Germline trimming cut 3 bases from V and 10 bases from J; bases unmatched to any gene: 4. In nucleotides, the CDR3 is TGTGCCACCAGCAGGGGACAGGGTATCTCACCCCTCCACTTT. This sequence encodes CATSRGQGISPLHF.

In its sample, this clonotype was seen once. CDR3 DNA sequence: TGTGCCAGCAGTGACCGGGACAGGGTAAAAGAGACCCAGTACTTC. Its translation is CASSDRDRVKETQYF. V is TRBV25-1 and J is TRBJ2-5; 9 bases are a match to TRBD1. This CDR3 contains 15 residues. CDR1 MGHDK and CDR2 SYGVNS come from the germline V gene. V gave up 3 bases and J gave up 3 bases; unmatched junction bases: 5. The whole variable domain, remainder taken from reference TRBV25-1 and TRBJ2-5, is EADIYQTPRYLVIGTGKKITLECSQTMGHDKMYWYQQDPGMELHLIHYSYGVNSTEKGDLSSESTVSRIRTEHFPLTLESARPSHTSQYLCASSDRDRVKETQYFGPGTRLLVL.